Sequencing of this T cell receptor (beta chain) was carried out in a study of cytomegalovirus exposure and HLA in healthy donors. The study, taken as a whole, reports: According to an earlier analysis, most TCR beta V segments yielded productive rearrangements about 90% or about 30% of the time.

Trimming removed 5 bases from V and 5 bases from J; junction bases left unmatched: 14. Germline CDR1 is SNHLY and CDR2 is FYNNEI. This CDR3 contains 17 residues. On this clone itself: Antigen unknown.

60 Vbeta and 13 Jbeta primers were used in PCR. Using immunoSEQ multiplex PCR, the repertoire was profiled, and TCRdb retains in-frame clones only, with some absent. The sample holds 150,000 to 200,000 clones; roughly 8.7% are singletons and the top ten take 1% to 1.5%. The gene calls are TRBV2 and TRBJ2-5, with 10 bases that match TRBD1. The sequence was obtained from a woman aged 25-40 years in good health and CMV-seropositive. The sample comprised PBMCs. The CDR3 bases are TGTGCCAGCAGTTTCCGAAATGACAGGGGGCTTTTTGAGACCCAGTACTTC. This codes for CASSFRNDRGLFETQYF.